The clone carrying this T cell receptor (beta chain) was detected a few times. Its cognate antigen is unknown. CDR3 size: 14 residues. The germline gives CDR1 MNHNS, CDR2 SASEGT. Trimming pared 7 bases from V and 1 base from J, leaving 14 bases between. The entry originates in a study of identical twins. From the 5' RACE reads, TCRdb called clonotypes with MiXCR, one entry per CDR3 protein. The profile shows roughly 250,000 distinct CDR3 sequences, about 14% of them singletons. Study-level results: Out-of-frame alpha sequences that twins shared showed excess low generation probability.

The clonotype was recovered from a woman aged 18-29 years in good health. The chain combines TRBV6-1 with TRBJ2-7; the D is unclear. The sequencing input was memory (CD45RO+) T cells sorted from blood. CDR3 in amino acids: CASTKDGVSYEQYF. The CDR3 DNA follows: TGTGCCAGCACTAAGGACGGAGTTTCCTACGAGCAGTACTTC.